The rows below give T cell receptor beta chains drawn from one sample of a study of T-cell memory formation after mild COVID-19. TCRdb redid the calling of the 5' RACE reads with MiXCR, one entry per CDR3 protein. Of some 250,000 distinct CDR3 sequences in the sample, 8.5% to 9.5% were seen once. The specimen sequenced was PBMCs or a T cell subset sorted from them (not recorded which). All receptors derive from a man aged 18 to 29 who had mild COVID-19 (a few samples of this study predate the infection). Cell type and time point are not known. CDR3s include the opening cysteine and the closing phenylalanine or tryptophan. The D gene is left open where the match is weak. Clone size, where shown, is once, few, many, or a class for clones that have expanded.

few	NA	TRBV18	TRBJ1-1	CASSPQQRDTEAFF	TGTGCCAGCTCACCGCAACAGCGGGACACTGAAGCTTTCTTT
few	TRBD1	TRBV29-1	TRBJ2-3	CSVEETGLQDTQYF	TGCAGCGTTGAAGAGACAGGGTTGCAAGATACGCAGTATTTT
NA	NA	TRBV7-6	TRBJ2-5	CASSGLVVETHYF	TGTGCCAGCAGCGGGCTAGTCGTGGAGACCCATTACTTC
NA	NA	TRBV12-3/TRBV12-4	TRBJ2-2	CASSSLGNTGELFF	TGTGCCAGCAGTTCGCTAGGGAACACCGGGGAGCTGTTTTTT
few	TRBD1	TRBV5-6	TRBJ1-5	CASSRGTGGGNQPQHF	TGTGCCAGCAGCCGTGGGACAGGGGGCGGCAATCAGCCCCAGCATTTT
NA	TRBD1	TRBV28	TRBJ1-5	CASGSGQANQPQHF	TGTGCCAGCGGTTCAGGACAGGCGAATCAGCCCCAGCATTTT
many	NA	TRBV12-3/TRBV12-4	TRBJ2-6	CASSSAGANVLTF	TGTGCCAGCAGTTCTGCTGGGGCCAACGTCCTGACTTTC
many	NA	TRBV20-1	TRBJ2-1	CSARDVLRYNEQFF	TGCAGTGCCCGCGACGTGTTGAGGTACAATGAGCAGTTCTTC
few	TRBD1	TRBV12-3/TRBV12-4	TRBJ1-5	CASSVGGLGNQPQHF	TGTGCCAGCAGTGTAGGGGGCTTGGGCAATCAGCCCCAGCATTTT
few	NA	TRBV11-2	TRBJ2-3	CASRRLETGTDTQYF	TGTGCCAGCAGAAGACTAGAGACGGGCACAGATACGCAGTATTTT
few	TRBD1	TRBV7-3	TRBJ2-2	CASSRQGQTGTGELFF	TGTGCCAGCAGCCGTCAGGGACAGACGGGGACCGGGGAGCTGTTTTTT
few	NA	TRBV20-1	TRBJ1-2	CSATHRQTANYGYTF	TGCAGTGCGACCCACAGACAGACAGCTAACTATGGCTACACCTTC
NA	NA	TRBV19	TRBJ2-7	CASSINRVYEQYF	TGTGCCAGTAGTATCAATAGGGTTTACGAGCAGTACTTC
NA	TRBD1	TRBV12-3/TRBV12-4	TRBJ1-6	CASRDAGQPNSPLHF	TGTGCCAGCAGGGACGCGGGACAGCCAAATTCACCCCTCCACTTT
NA	NA	TRBV7-9	TRBJ1-1	CASSLSGVNTEAFF	TGTGCCAGCAGCTTATCGGGGGTTAACACTGAAGCTTTCTTT
few	NA	TRBV12-3/TRBV12-4	TRBJ2-5	CASGFSGAKETQYF	TGTGCCAGCGGGTTTAGCGGAGCTAAAGAGACCCAGTACTTC
NA	TRBD2	TRBV7-9	TRBJ2-3	CASSPRLAGDTDTQYF	TGTGCCAGCAGCCCTCGACTAGCGGGGGACACAGATACGCAGTATTTT
NA	NA	TRBV12-3/TRBV12-4	TRBJ1-4	CASSSTDKGEKLFF	TGTGCCAGCAGTTCGACAGATAAAGGGGAAAAACTGTTTTTT